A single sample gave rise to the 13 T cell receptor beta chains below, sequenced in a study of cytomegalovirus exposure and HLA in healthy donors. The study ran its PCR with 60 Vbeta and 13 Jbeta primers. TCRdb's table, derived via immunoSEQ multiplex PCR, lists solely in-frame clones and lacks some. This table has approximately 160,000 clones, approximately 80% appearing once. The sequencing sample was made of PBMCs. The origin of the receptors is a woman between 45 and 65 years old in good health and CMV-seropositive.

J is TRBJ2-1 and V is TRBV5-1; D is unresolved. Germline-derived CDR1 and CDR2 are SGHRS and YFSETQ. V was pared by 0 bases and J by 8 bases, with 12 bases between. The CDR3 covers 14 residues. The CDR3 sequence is CASSLEAVSDEQFF. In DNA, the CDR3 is TGCGCCAGCAGCTTGGAGGCGGTCTCGGATGAGCAGTTCTTC. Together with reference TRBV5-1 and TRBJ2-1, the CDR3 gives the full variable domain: KAGVTQTPRYLIKTRGQQVTLSCSPISGHRSVSWYQQTPGQGLQFLFEYFSETQRNKGNFPGRFSGRQFSNSRSEMNVSTLELGDSALYLCASSLEAVSDEQFFGPGTRLTVL.

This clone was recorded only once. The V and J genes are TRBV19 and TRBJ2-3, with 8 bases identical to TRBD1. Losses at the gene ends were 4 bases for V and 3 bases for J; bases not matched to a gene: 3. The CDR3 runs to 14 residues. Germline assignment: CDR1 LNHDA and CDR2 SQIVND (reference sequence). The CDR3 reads CASSTRGRTDTQYF. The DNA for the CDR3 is TGTGCCAGTAGTACCAGGGGGCGGACAGATACGCAGTATTTT.

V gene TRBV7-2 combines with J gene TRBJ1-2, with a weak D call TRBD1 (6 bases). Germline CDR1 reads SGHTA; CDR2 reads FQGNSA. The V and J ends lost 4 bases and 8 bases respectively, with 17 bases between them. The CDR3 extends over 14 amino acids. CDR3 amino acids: CASSYGQFTGGYTF. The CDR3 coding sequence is TGTGCCAGCAGCTATGGACAGTTTACGGGCGGCTACACCTTC.

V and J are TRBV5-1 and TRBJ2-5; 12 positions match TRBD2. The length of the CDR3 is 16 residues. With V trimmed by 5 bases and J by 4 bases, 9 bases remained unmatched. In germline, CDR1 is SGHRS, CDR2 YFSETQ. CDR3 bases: TGCGCCAGCAGGACTCTAGCGGGGGGGCTTGGAGAGACCCAGTACTTC. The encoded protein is CASRTLAGGLGETQYF.

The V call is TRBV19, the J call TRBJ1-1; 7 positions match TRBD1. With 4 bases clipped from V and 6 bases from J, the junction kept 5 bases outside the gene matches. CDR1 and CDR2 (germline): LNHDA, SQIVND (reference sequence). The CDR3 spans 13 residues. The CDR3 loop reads CASSSYRGAEAFF. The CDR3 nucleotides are TGTGCCAGTAGTAGTTACAGGGGAGCTGAAGCTTTCTTT.

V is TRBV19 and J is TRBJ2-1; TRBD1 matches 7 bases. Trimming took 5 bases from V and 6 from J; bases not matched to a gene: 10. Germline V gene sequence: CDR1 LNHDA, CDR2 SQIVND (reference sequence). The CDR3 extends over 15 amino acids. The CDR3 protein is CASSSYRGQGNEQFF. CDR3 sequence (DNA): TGTGCCAGTAGTTCCTACAGGGGCCAAGGCAATGAGCAGTTCTTC. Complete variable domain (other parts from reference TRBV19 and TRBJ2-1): DGGITQSPKYLFRKEGQNVTLSCEQNLNHDAMYWYRQDPGQGLRLIYYSQIVNDFQKGDIAEGYSVSREKKESFPLTVTSAQKNPTAFYLCASSSYRGQGNEQFFGPGTRLTVL.

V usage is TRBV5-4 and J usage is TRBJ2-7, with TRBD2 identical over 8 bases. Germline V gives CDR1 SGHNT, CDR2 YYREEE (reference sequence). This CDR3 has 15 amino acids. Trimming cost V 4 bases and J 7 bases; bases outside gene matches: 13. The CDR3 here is CASSPTSGGEWEQYF. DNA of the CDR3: TGTGCCAGCAGCCCGACGAGCGGGGGTGAGTGGGAGCAGTACTTC. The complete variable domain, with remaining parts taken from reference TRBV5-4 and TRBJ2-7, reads ETGVTQSPTHLIKTRGQQVTLRCSSQSGHNTVSWYQQALGQGPQFIFQYYREEENGRGNFPPRFSGLQFPNYSSELNVNALELDDSALYLCASSPTSGGEWEQYFGPGTRLTVT.

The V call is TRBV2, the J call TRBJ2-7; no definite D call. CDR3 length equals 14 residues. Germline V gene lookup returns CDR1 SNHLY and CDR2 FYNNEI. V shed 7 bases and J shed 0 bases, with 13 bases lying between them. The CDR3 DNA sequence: TGTGCCAGCATCACGATGAGAAGCTCCTACGAGCAGTACTTC. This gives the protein CASITMRSSYEQYF.

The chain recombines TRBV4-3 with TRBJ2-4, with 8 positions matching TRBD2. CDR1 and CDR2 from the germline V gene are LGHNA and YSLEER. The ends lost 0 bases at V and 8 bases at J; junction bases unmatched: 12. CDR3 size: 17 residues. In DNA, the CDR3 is TGCGCCAGCAGCCAAGATGTTGCCAGCGGGAGTATATACATTCAGTACTTC. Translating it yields CASSQDVASGSIYIQYF.

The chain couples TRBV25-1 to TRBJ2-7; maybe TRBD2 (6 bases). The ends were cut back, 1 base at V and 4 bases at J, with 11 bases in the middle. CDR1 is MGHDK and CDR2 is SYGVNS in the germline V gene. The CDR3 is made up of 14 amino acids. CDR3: CASSESLAGYEQYF. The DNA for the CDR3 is TGTGCCAGCAGTGAATCACTAGCAGGGTACGAGCAGTACTTC.

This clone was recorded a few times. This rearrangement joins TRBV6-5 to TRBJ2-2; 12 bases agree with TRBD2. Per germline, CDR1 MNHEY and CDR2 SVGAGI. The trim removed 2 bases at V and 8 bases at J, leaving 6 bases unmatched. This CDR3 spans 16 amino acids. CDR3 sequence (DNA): TGTGCCAGCAGTTACGGGGCTAGCGGGGGGGCGGGGGAGCTGTTTTTT. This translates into CASSYGASGGAGELFF.

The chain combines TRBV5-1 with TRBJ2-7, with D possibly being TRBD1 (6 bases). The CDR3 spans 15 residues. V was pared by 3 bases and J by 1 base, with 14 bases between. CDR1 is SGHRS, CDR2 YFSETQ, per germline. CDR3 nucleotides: TGCGCCAGCAGCTCCCAGGGGATCGAGTCCTACGAGCAGTACTTC. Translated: CASSSQGIESYEQYF.

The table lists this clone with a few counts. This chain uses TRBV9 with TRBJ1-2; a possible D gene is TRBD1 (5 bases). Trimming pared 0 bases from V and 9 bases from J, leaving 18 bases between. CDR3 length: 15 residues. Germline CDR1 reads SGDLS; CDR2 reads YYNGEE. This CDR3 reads CASSVAEGGTGSYTF. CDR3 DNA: TGTGCCAGCAGCGTAGCTGAGGGCGGGACGGGGAGCTACACCTTC.